Shown below are 14 T cell receptor beta chains from a single sample sequenced in a study of monozygotic twins with inflammatory bowel disease. One entry per CDR3 protein, without DNA, is what TCRdb gives after re-calling the 5' RACE reads. Listed are approximately 140,000 distinct CDR3 sequences; around 2.5% falls within the top ten. Source material: blood. Source of these receptors: a human donor with ulcerative colitis or Crohn's disease, or a healthy co-twin of an affected twin (not recorded which).

The rearrangement uses TRBV20-1 and TRBJ1-2; the D call of TRBD1 rests on TCRdb alone, since no DNA is present to check it. The CDR3 totals 14 residues. Per germline, CDR1 DFQATT and CDR2 SNEGSKA (reference sequence). The CDR3 is CSAKGQGADYGYTF.

The chain uses TRBV4-3 and TRBJ2-7; absent DNA, TCRdb's TRBD1 call cannot be checked. CDR1 and CDR2 (germline): LGHNA, YSLEER. The CDR3 is 15 residues long. The CDR3 spells CASSLRQGSPYEQYF.

The gene calls are TRBV5-1 and TRBJ1-4. Germline CDR1 and CDR2: SGHRS and YFSETQ. This CDR3 has 16 amino acids. CDR3 loop: CASSPRVKATNEKLFF.

The chain links TRBV7-2 to TRBJ1-1. The length of the CDR3 is 15 residues. The germline V gene encodes CDR1 SGHTA and CDR2 FQGNSA. The CDR3 loop reads CASSLMGGGDTEAFF.

The CDR3 spells CASSPTPGQMTSYEQYF. This chain joins TRBV18 and TRBJ2-7; with no DNA, the TCRdb D assignment of TRBD1 cannot be verified. The CDR3 is made up of 17 amino acids. Per germline, CDR1 KGHSH and CDR2 LQKENI.

The rearrangement uses TRBV4-3 and TRBJ2-3; as DNA is missing, the TRBD1 call by TCRdb cannot be tested. The CDR3 is made up of 16 amino acids. Germline CDR1 LGHNA, CDR2 YSLEER. The CDR3 region is CASSQDRTGELDTQYF.

The genes are TRBV4-3 and TRBJ2-7; with no DNA, the TCRdb D assignment of TRBD2 cannot be verified. Germline assignment: CDR1 LGHNA and CDR2 YSLEER. This CDR3 region has 15 residues. CDR3: CASSQTWTSGYEQYF.

The chain employs TRBV5-1 and TRBJ2-7; TCRdb's D gene call, TRBD1, goes unchecked for lack of DNA. Germline V gene sequence: CDR1 SGHRS, CDR2 YFSETQ. The CDR3 runs 13 residues. The CDR3: CASSRTGGREQYF.

This chain links TRBV13 with TRBJ1-4. Looked up from germline, CDR1 is PRHDT and CDR2 is FYEKMQ (reference sequence). The CDR3 sequence is 13 residues long. The CDR3 loop is CASSIGQSEKLFF.

The CDR3 sequence: CSARAPDRSYEQYF. This chain connects TRBV20-1 to TRBJ2-7; absent DNA, TCRdb's TRBD1 call cannot be checked. CDR3 length: 14 residues. The germline CDR1 and CDR2 sequences are DFQATT and SNEGSKA (reference sequence).

The gene calls are TRBV6-1 and TRBJ1-3; as DNA is missing, the TRBD1 call by TCRdb cannot be tested. The CDR3 covers 15 residues. Germline V gene data show CDR1 as MNHNS and CDR2 as SASEGT. The CDR3 sequence: CASFKGATSGNTIYF.

V usage is TRBV10-3 and J usage is TRBJ2-2; the D gene TCRdb calls, TRBD1, cannot be checked with no DNA. The CDR3 is made up of 16 amino acids. The germline V gene has CDR1 ENHRY and CDR2 SYGVKD. CDR3 amino acids: CAITEGGVGNTGELFF.

The chain is built from TRBV4-1 and TRBJ1-6; TCRdb calls TRBD1, which cannot be checked without DNA. This CDR3 is built from 16 residues. Germline CDR1 and CDR2: MGHRA and YSYEKL. The chain's CDR3 is CASSLGQGQGRSPLHF.

The rearrangement links TRBV5-1 to TRBJ1-1; TCRdb lists TRBD1, though no DNA is available to test this call. The CDR3 is made up of 14 amino acids. Looked up from germline, CDR1 is SGHRS and CDR2 is YFSETQ. The CDR3: CASSLDQGLTEAFF.